Following are 9 T cell receptor beta chains from one sample sequenced in a study of blood T cells in healthy people across ages. Alongside a J-beta primer mix, a sample-barcoded 5' primer served in a second PCR lasting about 7 to 11 cycles. Using its own MiXCR run on the 5' RACE reads, TCRdb lists one record per CDR3 protein. The table lists around 1,000,000 distinct CDR3 sequences, less than 25% of them singletons, with about 0.8% in the top ten. These same data were also listed under a study on T cells of mothers and their children.

Material: blood. All receptors come from a girl aged 2 to 10 in good health.

The table lists this clonotype with a count of one. This chain connects TRBV27 to TRBJ2-1, with D unclear. The DNA end is more similar to TRBJ2-7, so the J call may be wrong. The CDR3 contains 14 residues. Germline V lookup: CDR1 MNHEY, CDR2 SMNVEV (reference sequence). The chain's CDR3 is CASGRAALSYEQYF. The CDR3 coding sequence is TGTGCCAGCGGAAGGGCGGCGCTATCCTACGAGCAGTACTTC.

This clonotype turned up a few times. The chain is built from TRBV7-2 and TRBJ1-2; D is unclear. This CDR3 has 14 residues. Trimming cost V 5 bases and J 0 bases, with 10 bases left between them. CDR1 SGHTA and CDR2 FQGNSA come from the germline V gene. The CDR3 DNA is TGTGCCAGCAGCCCCAGAGCCACTAACTATGGCTACACCTTC. It translates to CASSPRATNYGYTF.

This clonotype has more than one count but fewer than ten. The rearrangement links TRBV20-1 to TRBJ1-5; D call uncertain. This CDR3 region has 15 residues. Germline CDR1 reads DFQATT; CDR2 reads SNEGSKA (reference sequence). V lost 0 bases to trimming and J lost 2 bases, with 11 bases between them. The CDR3 DNA sequence: TGCAGTGCTAGAGATTTCGGTATGGGCAATCAGCCCCAGCATTTT. This gives the protein CSARDFGMGNQPQHF.

This chain connects TRBV6-5 to TRBJ2-5; 12 bases map to TRBD1. The germline CDR1 and CDR2 sequences are MNHEY and SVGAGI. The length of the CDR3 is 19 residues. The junction had 13 bases not matched to a gene; V was cut back by 4 bases and J by 1 base. The CDR3: CASSSIRDRGRLSQETQYF. DNA of the CDR3: TGTGCCAGCAGTTCCATCCGGGACAGGGGGCGCTTATCCCAAGAGACCCAGTACTTC.

This rearrangement joins TRBV20-1 to TRBJ1-4; D is unresolved. Germline lookup yields CDR1 DFQATT and CDR2 SNEGSKA (reference sequence). The length of the CDR3 is 15 residues. The V and J ends lost 0 bases and 3 bases respectively, with 11 bases between them. DNA for the CDR3: TGCAGTGCTAGAGATCCCAAGGGTGCTAATGAAAAACTGTTTTTT. Translating gives CSARDPKGANEKLFF.

The rearrangement links TRBV21-1 to TRBJ2-3. TRBV21-1 is a pseudogene. The CDR3 totals 14 residues. CDR3 sequence reads: CASSNDKSTDTQYF. The CDR3 nucleotides are TGTGCCAGCAGCAACGACAAAAGCACAGATACGCAGTATTTT.

The sample holds a few counts of this clonotype. The chain uses TRBV24-1 and TRBJ2-2, with 7 positions matching TRBD1. J gave up 3 bases and V 2 bases, and 5 bases lay outside the gene matches. The CDR3 is made up of 16 amino acids. Germline lookup yields CDR1 KGHDR and CDR2 SFDVKD. The CDR3 is CATSDWGTADTGELFF. The DNA for the CDR3 is TGTGCCACCAGTGATTGGGGGACAGCGGACACCGGGGAGCTGTTTTTT.

This sequence joins TRBV12-3 or TRBV12-4 and TRBJ2-5; TRBD2 matches 7 bases. TRBJ2-1 explains the end of the DNA better; the J call may be wrong. The CDR3 sequence is 15 residues long. For the CDR3, the DNA is TGTGCCAGCAGTTTTAAGCGGGGACCCTACAATGAGCAGTTCTTC. It yields the protein CASSFKRGPYNEQFF.

The CDR3 loop reads CSASTPDQPQHF. Here the CDR3 DNA reads TGCAGTGCCTCGACCCCGGACCAGCCCCAGCATTTT. This chain links TRBV20-1 with TRBJ1-5; no definite D call. Looked up from germline, CDR1 is DFQATT and CDR2 is SNEGSKA (reference sequence). With 6 bases removed from V and 7 bases from J, the gap between germline ends came to 13 bases. The CDR3 spans 12 residues.